This T cell receptor beta chain was observed in a study of T-cell memory formation after mild COVID-19. Study background: Clustering of TCRs was largely donor specific. Study observations and caveats: Clones which contracted sat mainly in CM and EM if CD4+, and in EMRA if CD8+. Some clones that responded were present in memory (sampled pre-infection), which suggests cross-reactive memory joined.

A single record per CDR3 protein comes from TCRdb applying MiXCR to the 5' RACE reads. The sample shows about 150,000 distinct CDR3 sequences, under 15% of them seen only once. This clonotype has at least ten counts. Its target is not known. Sequencing was done on a sample of PBMCs or a T cell subset sorted from them (not recorded which). The sequence came from a man aged 18 to 29 who had mild COVID-19 (a few samples of this study predate the infection). Cell type and time point are not known.

DNA for the CDR3: TGTGCCAGCAGAACCTACAGGGGGGAATCCTACAATGAGCAGTTCTTC. This translates into CASRTYRGESYNEQFF. This chain connects TRBV6-2 or TRBV6-3 to TRBJ2-1; 8 bases map to TRBD1. Germline V CDR1 and CDR2: MNHEY, SVGEGT. V lost 6 bases, J lost 1 base, and 8 bases stayed unmatched. This CDR3 has 16 residues.